These 24 T cell receptor beta chains came from one sample sequenced in a study of blood T cell repertoires in COVID-19. The assay was immunoSEQ multiplex PCR, and TCRdb's table has in-frame clones only and misses some. The top ten hold about 2.3% of the sample, which has approximately 150,000 clones, about 81% seen once. The sequenced sample consisted of PBMCs or T cells enriched from blood (not recorded which). Source of these receptors: a man aged 40-55 years with acute COVID-19.

This clone showed up just once. V usage is TRBV30 and J usage is TRBJ1-2; 11 bases match TRBD1. CDR1 is GTSNPN, CDR2 SVGIG, per germline (reference sequence). The CDR3 totals 14 residues. Unmatched junction bases numbered 8, after V lost 4 bases and J lost 7 bases. The CDR3 here is CAWKRGQGASGYTF. The CDR3 DNA sequence: TGTGCCTGGAAACGAGGACAGGGGGCTAGTGGCTACACCTTC.

The J gene is TRBJ2-7, the V gene TRBV11-2, with a tentative D call TRBD1 (5 bases). Germline V gene sequence: CDR1 SGHAT, CDR2 FQNNGV. With 3 bases removed from V and 5 bases from J, the gap between germline ends came to 11 bases. CDR3 length equals 13 residues. For the CDR3, the DNA is TGTGCCAGCAGCTTGGACACGCTCAACGAGCAGTACTTC. Protein sequence: CASSLDTLNEQYF. Complete variable domain (other parts from reference TRBV11-2 and TRBJ2-7): EAGVAQSPRYKIIEKRQSVAFWCNPISGHATLYWYQQILGQGPKLLIQFQNNGVVDDSQLPKDRFSAERLKGVDSTLKIQPAKLEDSAVYLCASSLDTLNEQYFGPGTRLTVT.

This clone appeared a few times. V usage is TRBV3-1 (or the pseudogene TRBV3-2) and J usage is TRBJ1-2; the D gene is possibly TRBD1 (6 bases). Germline V gene data show CDR1 as LGHDT and CDR2 as YNNKEL (reference sequence). The CDR3 runs to 13 residues. V shed 4 bases and J shed 4 bases, with 10 bases lying between them. The CDR3 here is CASSPGDGYGYTF. In nucleotides, the CDR3 is TGTGCCAGCAGCCCAGGGGATGGCTATGGCTACACCTTC.

The chain carries TRBV6-5 and TRBJ1-5; 9 bases align to TRBD1. V gave up 6 bases and J gave up 2 bases; unmatched junction bases: 5. This CDR3 spans 15 amino acids. In germline, CDR1 is MNHEY, CDR2 SVGAGI. The CDR3 DNA follows: TGTGCCAGCAGCACAGGGGGCGCTGGCAATCAGCCCCAGCATTTT. Translating gives CASSTGGAGNQPQHF.

J is TRBJ1-2 and V is TRBV6-5; 8 bases are a match to TRBD1. CDR1 is MNHEY, CDR2 SVGAGI, per germline. This CDR3 has 11 residues. V was clipped by 11 bases and J by 5 bases; unmatched bases: 4. For the CDR3, the DNA is TGTGCCTATACAGGGGGATATGGCTACACCTTC. Its translation: CAYTGGYGYTF.

This clone appeared a few times. The V and J genes are TRBV11-2 and TRBJ2-7, with D possibly matching TRBD1 (6 bases). CDR3 size: 15 residues. Looked up from germline, CDR1 is SGHAT and CDR2 is FQNNGV. Trimming cost V 2 bases and J 2 bases, with 13 bases left between them. Here the CDR3 DNA reads TGTGCCAGCAGCTTATCCGGGACACAGACCTACGAGCAGTACTTC. This translates into CASSLSGTQTYEQYF.

The V call is TRBV11-3, the J call TRBJ2-7; 10 bases map to TRBD2. CDR1 is SGHNT, CDR2 YENEEA, per germline. The CDR3 totals 16 residues. The trim removed 5 bases at V and 6 bases at J, leaving 13 bases unmatched. This CDR3 reads CASSLDSGGPGSEQYF. The CDR3 coding sequence is TGTGCCAGCAGCCTCGATAGCGGGGGGCCCGGTTCCGAGCAGTACTTC.

The rearrangement links TRBV18 to TRBJ1-2; D is unclear. The CDR3 totals 13 residues. From germline, CDR1 is KGHSH and CDR2 LQKENI. V was pared by 0 bases and J by 7 bases, with 9 bases between. The CDR3 region is CASSPPQTSGYTF. DNA for the CDR3: TGTGCCAGCTCACCACCCCAGACTAGTGGCTACACCTTC.

CDR3 nucleotide sequence: TGCAGCGTTGTGTCTAGCGGGGGGGCGGAGCAGTTCTTC. Protein product: CSVVSSGGAEQFF. The chain has TRBV29-1 and TRBJ2-1; 12 bases agree with TRBD2. This CDR3 is 13 amino acids long. Germline CDR1 is SQVTM and CDR2 is ANQGSEA. J lost 10 bases, V lost 4 bases, and 5 bases had no gene match.

The CDR3 here is CASSTTREGGYTF. Here the CDR3 DNA reads TGTGCCAGTAGTACCACCCGGGAAGGTGGCTACACCTTC. The J gene is TRBJ1-2, the V gene TRBV19; D is undetermined. The CDR3 totals 13 residues. V dropped 4 bases and J dropped 7 bases, with 13 bases sitting between them. Looked up from germline, CDR1 is LNHDA and CDR2 is SQIVND (reference sequence). The full variable domain, with the rest looked up from reference TRBV19 and TRBJ1-2, is DGGITQSPKYLFRKEGQNVTLSCEQNLNHDAMYWYRQDPGQGLRLIYYSQIVNDFQKGDIAEGYSVSREKKESFPLTVTSAQKNPTAFYLCASSTTREGGYTFGSGTRLTVV.

The V call is TRBV3-1 (or the pseudogene TRBV3-2), the J call TRBJ1-1; 8 bases align to TRBD1. Trimming cost V 1 base and J 5 bases; bases outside gene matches: 3. The CDR3 runs to 14 residues. Germline V gene sequence: CDR1 LGHDT, CDR2 YNNKEL (reference sequence). CDR3 amino acids: CASSQGTGLTEAFF. In DNA form, the CDR3 reads TGTGCCAGCAGCCAAGGGACAGGGTTAACTGAAGCTTTCTTT.

This chain joins TRBV3-1 (or the pseudogene TRBV3-2) and TRBJ2-3; 9 bases match TRBD2. V lost 6 bases, J lost 0 bases, and 13 bases stayed unmatched. The CDR3 runs 18 residues. Germline CDR1 and CDR2: LGHDT and YNNKEL (reference sequence). CDR3 amino acids: CASSPSPWLAGSTDTQYF. The DNA for the CDR3 is TGTGCCAGCAGTCCCTCCCCTTGGCTAGCGGGGAGCACAGATACGCAGTATTTT.

The CDR3 spells CASSFIRDRNILYSNQPQHF. The CDR3 DNA reads as TGTGCCAGCAGCTTTATTAGGGACAGAAATATTCTATATAGCAATCAGCCCCAGCATTTT. The genes are TRBV14 and TRBJ1-5; 7 bases fit TRBD1. Germline V gene data show CDR1 as SGHDN and CDR2 as FVKESK. The CDR3 is 20 residues long. Trimming removed 5 bases from V and 0 bases from J; junction bases left unmatched: 19.

V gene TRBV10-3 combines with J gene TRBJ1-5, with TRBD1 identical over 7 bases. Germline V lookup: CDR1 ENHRY, CDR2 SYGVKD. The V and J ends lost 2 bases and 6 bases, in that order; junction bases with no gene match: 1. The CDR3 runs 13 residues. As DNA, the CDR3 is TGTGCCATCAGTGAGGGGGACAGTCAGCCCCAGCATTTT. Its translation is CAISEGDSQPQHF.

This clone was detected once. The J gene is TRBJ2-2, the V gene TRBV19; 8 nucleotides agree with TRBD2. With 8 bases clipped from V and 0 bases from J, the junction kept 5 bases outside the gene matches. The CDR3 has 15 amino acids. Germline V gives CDR1 LNHDA, CDR2 SQIVND (reference sequence). CDR3 nucleotides: TGTGCCAGTCGTGGCGGGAGGCCGAACACCGGGGAGCTGTTTTTT. It yields the protein CASRGGRPNTGELFF.

Ten or more counts support this clone. The chain couples TRBV2 to TRBJ1-3, with a tentative D call TRBD1 (6 bases). This CDR3 has 16 amino acids. Germline lookup yields CDR1 SNHLY and CDR2 FYNNEI. V lost 10 bases, J lost 0 bases, and 19 bases lay in between. CDR3 loop: CATRFGGEFSGNTIYF. The CDR3 DNA reads TGTGCCACCCGATTTGGGGGCGAATTCTCTGGAAACACCATATATTTT.

This clone came up a few times. The rearrangement uses TRBV5-1 and TRBJ1-4; no definite D call. V gave up 4 bases and J gave up 7 bases, with 17 bases separating them. Germline V gives CDR1 SGHRS, CDR2 YFSETQ. This CDR3 comprises 15 residues. CDR3 amino acids: CASSPSRSEFEKLFF. In nucleotides, the CDR3 is TGCGCCAGCAGCCCCTCCAGGTCCGAATTTGAAAAACTGTTTTTT.

A few counts support this clone. The V and J genes are TRBV11-1 and TRBJ1-1, with 8 bases lining up with TRBD1. V lost 5 bases, J lost 3 bases, and 5 bases stayed unmatched. From germline, CDR1 is SGHAT and CDR2 FQDESV (reference sequence). The CDR3 length is 14 residues. CDR3 bases: TGTGCCAGCAGCGCCACAGGGGGGGACACTGAAGCTTTCTTT. Protein: CASSATGGDTEAFF.

This chain uses TRBV27 with TRBJ2-5; the match to TRBD1 covers 7 bases. Germline V gene data show CDR1 as MNHEY and CDR2 as SMNVEV (reference sequence). Germline trimming cut 6 bases from V and 2 bases from J; bases unmatched to any gene: 3. CDR3 length equals 13 residues. CDR3 bases: TGTGCCAGCAGGAGGGACAGACAAGAGACCCAGTACTTC. The encoded protein is CASRRDRQETQYF.

CDR3 sequence: CATRAQPNTEAFF. The CDR3 nucleotides read TGTGCCACCAGGGCCCAACCCAACACTGAAGCTTTCTTT. The V gene is TRBV6-5, the J gene TRBJ1-1, with a possible D match to TRBD1 (5 bases). Trimming shortened V by 10 bases and J by 2 bases, and 14 bases separated the two germline ends. CDR1 and CDR2 (germline): MNHEY, SVGAGI. This CDR3 region has 13 residues.

J is TRBJ1-1 and V is TRBV11-3; D is uncertain. V was trimmed by 5 bases and J by 3 bases, leaving 10 bases between them. This CDR3 has 13 residues. Germline CDR1 and CDR2: SGHNT and YENEEA. The CDR3 DNA reads as TGTGCCAGCAGCCACGGTTCCGACACTGAAGCTTTCTTT. Translation: CASSHGSDTEAFF.

The rearrangement joins TRBV24-1 to TRBJ2-3; TRBD2 is a possible D gene (6 bases). CDR1 and CDR2 (germline): KGHDR, SFDVKD. The CDR3 runs 15 residues. V lost 7 bases to trimming and J lost 0 bases, with 13 bases between them. CDR3 nucleotides: TGTGCCACCAGCCCGAGCGGGTCTAGCACAGATACGCAGTATTTT. This sequence encodes CATSPSGSSTDTQYF.

CDR3 residues: CASRQGYLNSPLHF. CDR3 DNA: TGCGCCAGCAGACAGGGTTACCTTAATTCACCCCTCCACTTT. This rearrangement joins TRBV10-2 to TRBJ1-6; D might be TRBD1 (6 bases). The CDR3 has 14 amino acids. V was trimmed by 6 bases and J by 6 bases, leaving 12 bases between them. CDR1 is WSHSY, CDR2 SAAADI, per germline.

The chain recombines TRBV11-2 with TRBJ1-2; 8 bases match TRBD1. The V and J ends lost 5 bases and 3 bases, in that order; junction bases with no gene match: 11. Germline CDR1 is SGHAT and CDR2 is FQNNGV. The CDR3 extends over 16 amino acids. The CDR3 protein is CASSPQGRGLDYGYTF. The CDR3 region has the DNA TGTGCCAGCAGCCCCCAGGGCAGGGGGCTTGACTATGGCTACACCTTC.